Included here is one T cell receptor (beta chain) sequence, with context. Its specificity is not known. This sample was taken from a study of shared clonotypes between healthy human individuals. The wider study: The plates for each donor numbered three CD4 naive, three CD4 memory, two CD8 naive and one CD8 memory.

This CDR3 contains 15 residues. The V gene's germline CDR1 is MNHNY and CDR2 SVGAGI (reference sequence). V was pared by 2 bases and J by 0 bases, with 9 bases between. Replicate PCRs run on sorted subsets employed around 200 ng DNA, around 31,000 T cell genomes. Method: immunoSEQ multiplex PCR; TCRdb's copy keeps in-frame clones and lacks some. The sample records 1 million to 1.3 million clones, more than 75% being singletons. Findings and caveats of the study: Clonotypes that were shared across a few donors made up around 5.5% of naive CD4 clonotypes.

The V call is TRBV6-6, the J call TRBJ2-3; D remains unclear. This clonotype was sampled from a man younger than 30 in good health. Some clones in this sample may be carry-over from other donors' samples. The source material was memory CD4+ T cells from PBMCs. Specified subset: CD45RA-negative fraction. The CDR3 loop is CASSYSFLSTDTQYF. CDR3 nucleotides: TGTGCCAGCAGTTACAGTTTTCTTAGCACAGATACGCAGTATTTT.